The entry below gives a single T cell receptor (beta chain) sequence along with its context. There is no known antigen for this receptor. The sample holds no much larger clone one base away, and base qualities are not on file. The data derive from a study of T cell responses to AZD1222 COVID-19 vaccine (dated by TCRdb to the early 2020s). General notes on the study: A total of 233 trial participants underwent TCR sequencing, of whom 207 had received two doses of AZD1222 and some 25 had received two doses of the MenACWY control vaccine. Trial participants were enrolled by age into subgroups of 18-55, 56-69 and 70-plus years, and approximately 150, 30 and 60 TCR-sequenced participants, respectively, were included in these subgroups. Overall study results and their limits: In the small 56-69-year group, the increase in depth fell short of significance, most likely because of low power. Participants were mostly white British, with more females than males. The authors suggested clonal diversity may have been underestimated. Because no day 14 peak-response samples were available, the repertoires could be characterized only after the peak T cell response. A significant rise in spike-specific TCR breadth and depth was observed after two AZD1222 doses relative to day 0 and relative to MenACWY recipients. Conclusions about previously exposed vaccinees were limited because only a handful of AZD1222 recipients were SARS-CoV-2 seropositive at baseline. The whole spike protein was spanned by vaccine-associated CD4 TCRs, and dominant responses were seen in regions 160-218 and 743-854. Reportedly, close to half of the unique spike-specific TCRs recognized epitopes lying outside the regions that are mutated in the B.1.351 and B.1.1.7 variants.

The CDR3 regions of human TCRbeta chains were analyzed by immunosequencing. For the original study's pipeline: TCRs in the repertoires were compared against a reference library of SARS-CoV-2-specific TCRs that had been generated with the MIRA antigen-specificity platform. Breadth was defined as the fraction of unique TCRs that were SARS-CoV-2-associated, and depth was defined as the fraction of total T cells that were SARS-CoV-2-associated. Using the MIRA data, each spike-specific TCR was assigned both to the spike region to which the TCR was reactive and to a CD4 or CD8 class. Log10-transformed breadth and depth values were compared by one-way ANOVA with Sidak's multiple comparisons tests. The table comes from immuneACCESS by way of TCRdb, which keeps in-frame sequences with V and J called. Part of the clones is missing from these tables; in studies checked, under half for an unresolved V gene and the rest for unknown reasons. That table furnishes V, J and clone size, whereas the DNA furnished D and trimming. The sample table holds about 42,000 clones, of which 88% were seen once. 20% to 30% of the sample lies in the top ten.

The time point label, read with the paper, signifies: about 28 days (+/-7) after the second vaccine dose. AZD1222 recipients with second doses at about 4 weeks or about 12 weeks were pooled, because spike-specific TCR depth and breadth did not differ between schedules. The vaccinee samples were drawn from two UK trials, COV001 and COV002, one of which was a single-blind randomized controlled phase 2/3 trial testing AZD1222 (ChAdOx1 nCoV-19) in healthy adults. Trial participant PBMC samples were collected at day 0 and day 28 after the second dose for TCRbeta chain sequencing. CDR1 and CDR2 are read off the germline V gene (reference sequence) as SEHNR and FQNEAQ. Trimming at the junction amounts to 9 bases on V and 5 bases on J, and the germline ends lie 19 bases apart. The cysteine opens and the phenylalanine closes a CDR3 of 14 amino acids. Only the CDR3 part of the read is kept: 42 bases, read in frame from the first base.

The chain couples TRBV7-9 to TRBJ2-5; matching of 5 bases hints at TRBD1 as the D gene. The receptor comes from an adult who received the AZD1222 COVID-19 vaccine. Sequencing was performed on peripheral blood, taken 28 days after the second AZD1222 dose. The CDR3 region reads CASAIGDSSETQYF. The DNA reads TGTGCCAGTGCCATAGGGGATTCAAGTGAGACCCAGTACTTC.